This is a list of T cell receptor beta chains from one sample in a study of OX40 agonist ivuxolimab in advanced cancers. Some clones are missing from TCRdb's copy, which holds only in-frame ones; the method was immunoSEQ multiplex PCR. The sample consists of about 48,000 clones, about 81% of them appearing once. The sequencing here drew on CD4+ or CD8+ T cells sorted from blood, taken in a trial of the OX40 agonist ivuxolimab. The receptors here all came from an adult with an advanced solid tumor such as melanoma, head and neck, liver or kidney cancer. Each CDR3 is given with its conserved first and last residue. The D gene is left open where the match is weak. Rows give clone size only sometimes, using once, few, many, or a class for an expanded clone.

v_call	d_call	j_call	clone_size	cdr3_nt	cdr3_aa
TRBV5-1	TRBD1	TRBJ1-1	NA	TGCGCCAGCAGCTTGGGAGGGGACAGGAACACTGAAGCTTTCTTT	CASSLGGDRNTEAFF
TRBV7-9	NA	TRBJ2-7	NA	TGTGCCAGCAGCTTAATACAGTCCTACGAGCAGTACTTC	CASSLIQSYEQYF
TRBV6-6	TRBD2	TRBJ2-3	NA	TGTGCCAGCAGTTACATGGCTAGCGGGTTCACAGATACGCAGTATTTT	CASSYMASGFTDTQYF
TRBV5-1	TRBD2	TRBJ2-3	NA	TGCGCCAGCAGAAATAACGCGGGAGGCGTCACAGATACGCAGTATTTT	CASRNNAGGVTDTQYF
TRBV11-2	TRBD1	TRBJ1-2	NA	TGTGCCAGCAGCTCAGTGACAGGGGACGGCTACACCTTC	CASSSVTGDGYTF
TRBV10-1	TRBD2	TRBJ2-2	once	TGCGCCAGCAGTAGGACTAGCGGGAGTCAAACCGGGGAGCTGTTTTTT	CASSRTSGSQTGELFF
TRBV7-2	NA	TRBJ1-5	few	TGTGCCAGCAGCTTACACAGGGCCCCGGGGCAGCCCCAGCATTTT	CASSLHRAPGQPQHF
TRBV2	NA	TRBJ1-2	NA	TGTGCCAGCAGTGAAGGCCTTAACTATGGCTACACCTTC	CASSEGLNYGYTF
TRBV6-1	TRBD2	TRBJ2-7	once	TGTGCCAGCAGTTGGACTAGCGGGTACTACGAGCAGTACTTC	CASSWTSGYYEQYF
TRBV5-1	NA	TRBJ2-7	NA	TGTGCCAGCACCCGGGACTTTAGGGAGCAGTACTTC	CASTRDFREQYF
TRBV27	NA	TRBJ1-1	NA	TGTGCCAGCAGATCCACCGGGATCCTGAACACTGAAGCTTTCTTT	CASRSTGILNTEAFF
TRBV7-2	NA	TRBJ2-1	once	TGTGCCAGCAGTCGAGAGACTCTCTCCTACAATGAGCAGTTCTTC	CASSRETLSYNEQFF
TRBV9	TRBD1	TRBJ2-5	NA	TGTGCCAGCAGCGTAGGGGACAGCCAAGAGACCCAGTACTTC	CASSVGDSQETQYF
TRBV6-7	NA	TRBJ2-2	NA	TGTGCCAGCAGTTACCCCGGGACCCTCGCCGGGGAGCTGTTTTTT	CASSYPGTLAGELFF
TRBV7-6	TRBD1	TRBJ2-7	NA	TGTGCCAGCAGCCTCGGACAGGGAGGTTCCTACGAGCAGTACTTC	CASSLGQGGSYEQYF
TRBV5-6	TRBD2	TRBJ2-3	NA	TGTGCCAGCAGCTTGACTAGCGGGAGGTTCAGAAGCACAGATACGCAGTATTTT	CASSLTSGRFRSTDTQYF
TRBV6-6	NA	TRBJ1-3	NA	TGTGCCAGCAGTTACTCGAGTGGGGGTGGTGGAAACACCATATATTTT	CASSYSSGGGGNTIYF
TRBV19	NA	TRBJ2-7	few	TGTGCCAGTACCACCAGGGACAACCACTACGAGCAGTACTTC	CASTTRDNHYEQYF
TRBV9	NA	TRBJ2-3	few	TGTGCCAGCAGCGTAGGGCGGGACACAGATACGCAGTATTTT	CASSVGRDTDTQYF
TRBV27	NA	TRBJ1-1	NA	TGTGCCAGCCAGAGTTACGAGGGCACTGAAGCTTTCTTT	CASQSYEGTEAFF
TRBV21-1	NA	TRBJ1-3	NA	TGTGCCAGCCTACAACACGCACGAAACACCATATATTTT	CASLQHARNTIYF
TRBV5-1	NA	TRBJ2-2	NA	TGCGCCAGCAGCTCACAGGGTCCCGGGGAGCTGTTTTTT	CASSSQGPGELFF
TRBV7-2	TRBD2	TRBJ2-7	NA	TGTGCCAGCAGCTTAAGAGGACTAGCGGGAGACGAGCAGTACTTC	CASSLRGLAGDEQYF
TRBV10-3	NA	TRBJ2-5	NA	TGTGCCATCCGTGACTCCGGGACTCTCCAAGAGACCCAGTACTTC	CAIRDSGTLQETQYF
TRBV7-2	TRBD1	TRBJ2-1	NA	TGTGCCAGCAGCTTAGGAGGGACAGGAATGGAGCAGTTCTTC	CASSLGGTGMEQFF
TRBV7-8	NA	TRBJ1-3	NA	TGTGCCAGCAGCTTAGCTCGGGCCTCCTCTGGAAACACCATATATTTT	CASSLARASSGNTIYF
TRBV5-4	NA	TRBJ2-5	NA	TGTGCCAGCAGAAAGGAGCAGCTCCAAGAGACCCAGTACTTC	CASRKEQLQETQYF
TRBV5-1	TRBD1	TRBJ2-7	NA	TGCGCCAGCAGCTGGACAGGGGGCCTCAGCTCCTACGAGCAGTACTTC	CASSWTGGLSSYEQYF
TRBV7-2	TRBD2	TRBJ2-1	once	TGTGCCAGCAGCTTCCGGACTAGCGGTGCTGAGCAGTTCTTC	CASSFRTSGAEQFF
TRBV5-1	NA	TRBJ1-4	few	TGCGCCAGCAGCTTGGCCGGTTCACAGGGAAATAGAAAACTGTTTTTT	CASSLAGSQGNRKLFF
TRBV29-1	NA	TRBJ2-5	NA	TGCAGCGTTGCTCCCCAGGTCCAAGAGACCCAGTACTTC	CSVAPQVQETQYF
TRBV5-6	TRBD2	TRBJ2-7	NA	TGTGCCAGCAGTTTAGCGGGAGTCTCCTACGAGCAGTACTTC	CASSLAGVSYEQYF
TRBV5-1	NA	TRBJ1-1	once	TGCGCCAGCAGCTTGGCTGCTACTATCGGCACTGAAGCTTTCTTT	CASSLAATIGTEAFF
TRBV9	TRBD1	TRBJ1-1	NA	TGTGCCAGCAGCGTACCTCAGGGGGGGTCATCGAACACTGAAGCTTTCTTT	CASSVPQGGSSNTEAFF
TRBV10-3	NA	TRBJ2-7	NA	TGTGCCATCAGTGAACTTGGCTTATCCTACGAGCAGTACTTC	CAISELGLSYEQYF
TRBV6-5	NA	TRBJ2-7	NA	TGTGCCAGCAGTTACGCCGACGCATCCTACGAGCAGTACTTC	CASSYADASYEQYF
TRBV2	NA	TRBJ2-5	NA	TGTGCCGACCAGGCTGCCCAAAGAGAGACCCAGTACTTC	CADQAAQRETQYF
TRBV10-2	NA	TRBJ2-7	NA	TGCGCCAGCAGTGAGTCCGGGACGGCAACCTACGAGCAGTACTTC	CASSESGTATYEQYF
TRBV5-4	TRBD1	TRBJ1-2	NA	TGTGCCAGCAGCTCCGACAGGGTTATTGGCTACACCTTT	CASSSDRVIGYTF
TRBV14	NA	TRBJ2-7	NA	TGTGCCAGCAGCCAAGATCTCGGGGGCGAGCAGTACTTC	CASSQDLGGEQYF
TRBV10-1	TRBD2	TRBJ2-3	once	TGCGCCAGCAGTGAGTTAGCGAGCGGGAGGGCCGGGGATACGCAGTATTTT	CASSELASGRAGDTQYF
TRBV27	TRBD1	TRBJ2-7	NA	TGTGCCAGCAGTCAGTACAGGGGAGACGAGCAGTACTTC	CASSQYRGDEQYF
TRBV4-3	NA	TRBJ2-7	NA	TGCGCCAGCAGCCAAGAAGCAGGGAGGTCCTACGAGCAGTACTTC	CASSQEAGRSYEQYF
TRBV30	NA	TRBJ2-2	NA	TGTGCCTGGTCACTCAGGGGGAACACCGGGGAGCTGTTTTTT	CAWSLRGNTGELFF
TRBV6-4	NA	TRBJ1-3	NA	TGTGCCAGCCTCCCCTGGCGAGGGGGAAAAGTCTCTGGAAACACCATATATTTT	CASLPWRGGKVSGNTIYF
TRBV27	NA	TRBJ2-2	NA	TGTGCCAGCAGTTTATGGGAGAACACCGGGGAGCTGTTTTTT	CASSLWENTGELFF
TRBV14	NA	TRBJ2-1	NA	TGTGCCAGCAGCCGAGTCCTGGGGTTTTCCTACAATGAGCAGTTCTTC	CASSRVLGFSYNEQFF
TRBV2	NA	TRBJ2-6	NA	TGTGCCACCCAAGGCGGCTCTGGGGCCAACGTCCTGACTTTC	CATQGGSGANVLTF
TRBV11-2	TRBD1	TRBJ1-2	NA	TGTGCCAGCAGCTTAACAGGGGGCGGGTATGGCTACACCTTC	CASSLTGGGYGYTF
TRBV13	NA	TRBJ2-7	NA	TGTGCCAGCAGCTTAGGGGGGGTCTACGAGCAGTACTTC	CASSLGGVYEQYF
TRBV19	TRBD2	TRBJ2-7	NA	TGTGCCAGTAGTAAAGGACTAGCGGGCGGGTACGAGCAGTACTTC	CASSKGLAGGYEQYF
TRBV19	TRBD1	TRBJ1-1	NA	TGTGCCAGTCAGACAGGGGACACTGAAGCTTTCTTT	CASQTGDTEAFF
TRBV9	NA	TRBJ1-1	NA	TGTGCCAGCAGCGTAGAGGGAAGCAGGAACACTGAAGCTTTCTTT	CASSVEGSRNTEAFF